Listed below are T cell receptor beta chains from one sample, sequenced in a study of shared clonotypes between healthy human individuals. Profiled with immunoSEQ multiplex PCR; TCRdb holds only in-frame clones, not every one. The sample lists under 700,000 clones, around 96% occurring once. The sequenced material came from naive CD8+ T cells sorted from blood. Source of these receptors: a woman in her twenties or thirties in good health. The CDR3 runs from the conserved cysteine through the conserved F or W. The order of the fields is V gene, J gene, clone size, D gene, CDR3 protein, CDR3 DNA. D genes are given only for firm matches. Clone size is given for some rows only: seen once, a few or many times, or a class if the clone is expanded.

V: TRBV27
J: TRBJ2-7
size: NA
D: TRBD2
CDR3: CASRPLAGFYEQYF
DNA: TGTGCCAGCAGGCCTCTAGCGGGATTTTACGAGCAGTACTTC

V: TRBV27
J: TRBJ2-7
size: NA
D: NA
CDR3: CASSFEGAPPYEQYF
DNA: TGTGCCAGCAGTTTTGAAGGGGCACCCCCATACGAGCAGTACTTC

V: TRBV28
J: TRBJ1-4
size: once
D: TRBD1
CDR3: CASSSGQEVNEKLFF
DNA: TGTGCCAGCAGTTCAGGACAGGAGGTAAATGAAAAACTGTTTTTT

V: TRBV4-1
J: TRBJ2-1
size: NA
D: TRBD2
CDR3: CASSLLTSGRAGDNEQFF
DNA: TGCGCCAGCAGCCTCCTAACTAGCGGGAGGGCCGGGGACAATGAGCAGTTCTTC

V: TRBV13
J: TRBJ2-7
size: once
D: TRBD1
CDR3: CASSDRDSYEQYF
DNA: TGTGCCAGCAGCGACAGGGACTCCTACGAGCAGTACTTC

V: TRBV11-1
J: TRBJ2-4
size: NA
D: NA
CDR3: CASSLAPDPNIQYF
DNA: TGTGCCAGCAGCTTAGCGCCAGATCCTAACATTCAGTACTTC

V: TRBV27
J: TRBJ2-1
size: NA
D: TRBD2
CDR3: CASSLGASGYNEQFF
DNA: TGTGCCAGCAGTTTAGGGGCTAGCGGCTACAATGAGCAGTTCTTC

V: TRBV13
J: TRBJ2-1
size: NA
D: NA
CDR3: CASTEGANEQFF
DNA: TGTGCCAGCACAGAGGGCGCCAATGAGCAGTTCTTC

V: TRBV27
J: TRBJ1-1
size: NA
D: NA
CDR3: CASSLSWAANTEAFF
DNA: TGTGCCAGCAGTTTATCGTGGGCCGCGAACACTGAAGCTTTCTTT

V: TRBV7-9
J: TRBJ2-1
size: NA
D: TRBD2
CDR3: CASSLGSVAAGGFSNEQFF
DNA: TGTGCCAGCAGCTTAGGAAGCGTAGCGGCGGGAGGCTTTTCTAATGAGCAGTTCTTC

V: TRBV11-2
J: TRBJ2-1
size: NA
D: NA
CDR3: CASSFNPREIYEQFF
DNA: TGTGCCAGCAGCTTTAACCCGCGGGAAATTTATGAGCAGTTCTTC

V: TRBV7-9
J: TRBJ2-7
size: NA
D: NA
CDR3: CASSATYEQYF
DNA: TGTGCCAGCAGCGCCACCTACGAGCAGTACTTC

V: TRBV10-2
J: TRBJ1-1
size: NA
D: NA
CDR3: CASNPSPSAWGNTEAFF
DNA: TGCGCCAGCAACCCCTCCCCCAGCGCCTGGGGGAACACTGAAGCTTTCTTT